The rows below give T cell receptor beta chains drawn from one sample of a study of blood T cell repertoires in COVID-19. Only in-frame clones appear in the TCRdb table, and some are missing; sequencing was by immunoSEQ multiplex PCR. The sample contains roughly 66,000 clones, 70% to 85% of which appear only once. Sequencing used peripheral blood. Receptors were obtained from a man aged 60 to 69 with acute or convalescent COVID-19. Both conserved end residues are part of each CDR3. Each record gives: V gene, clone size, J gene, D gene, CDR3 DNA, CDR3 protein. The D gene is left open where the match is weak. Size values are once, few and many counts, or a class for expanded clones, and some rows have none.

>TRBV19|.|TRBJ2-3|TRBD2
TGTGCCAGTAGTGAGACTAGCGGGGGCGCAGATACGCAGTATTTT
CASSETSGGADTQYF
>TRBV19|few|TRBJ1-5|.
TGTGCCAGTAAACACGGACAAACGCACCAGCCCCAGCATTTT
CASKHGQTHQPQHF
>TRBV4-1|many|TRBJ2-7|TRBD1
TGCGCCAGCAGCCAAGATAGAGGCAGGGGGCTAGGGCAGTACTTC
CASSQDRGRGLGQYF
>TRBV5-6|.|TRBJ2-3|TRBD1
TGTGCCAGCAGCTGGACAGGGGGGCCAGATACGCAGTATTTT
CASSWTGGPDTQYF
>TRBV7-2|.|TRBJ2-5|TRBD2
TGTGCCAGCAGCTTGGGGGGACTAGCGGGGGTTGAGACCCAGTACTTC
CASSLGGLAGVETQYF
>TRBV5-4|.|TRBJ1-6|.
TGTGCCAGCAGCTTGCAGGGATCTTCACCCCTCCACTTT
CASSLQGSSPLHF
>TRBV4-3|.|TRBJ1-2|.
TGCGCCAGCAGCCAAGAGATTGGGCAGGGGAATGGCTACACCTTC
CASSQEIGQGNGYTF
>TRBV4-2|.|TRBJ2-1|TRBD1
TGTGCCAGCAGCCAAGGGACAGGGGAACAGTTCTTC
CASSQGTGEQFF
>TRBV9|.|TRBJ2-3|.
TGTGCCAGCAGCGTAGTCTTCGGGGGAACAGATACGCAGTATTTT
CASSVVFGGTDTQYF
>TRBV18|.|TRBJ2-6|TRBD1
TGTGCCAGCTCATCCGGGACAGGGGTTGGTGGGGCCAACGTCCTGACTTTC
CASSSGTGVGGANVLTF
>TRBV4-3|.|TRBJ1-1|.
TGCGCCAGCAGCCAAGATACCCTAAGAAACACTGAAGCTTTCTTT
CASSQDTLRNTEAFF
>TRBV30|.|TRBJ1-5|TRBD1
TGTGCCTGGAGTGCGCGCGGAGGACAGGGCGGCAATCAGCCCCAGCATTTT
CAWSARGGQGGNQPQHF
>TRBV10-1|.|TRBJ1-5|TRBD1
TGCGCCAGCAGTGAGACTAACAGGGGTCAGCCCCAGCATTTT
CASSETNRGQPQHF
>TRBV5-5|.|TRBJ2-2|TRBD2
TGTGCCAGCTCTCCGGGACTAGCGGGGGTAATCGGGGAGCTGTTTTTT
CASSPGLAGVIGELFF
>TRBV7-2|.|TRBJ2-3|TRBD2
TGTGCCAGCAGACGCGCGGGGGGACGGGTCACAGATACGCAGTATTTT
CASRRAGGRVTDTQYF
>TRBV21-1|.|TRBJ1-2|.
TGTGCCAGCAGCAGAGACAGGGAAGTAGACTGTGGCTACACCTTC
CASSRDREVDCGYTF